The present TCR beta chain was sequenced within a study of OX40 agonist ivuxolimab in advanced cancers. About the study: Every 2 weeks, ivuxolimab was infused into the patients intravenously at between 0.01 and 10 mg/kg.

Trimming took 0 bases from V and 2 from J, leaving 8 bases between them. From germline, CDR1 is SGHTA and CDR2 FQGTGA. The CDR3 totals 15 residues. The data were produced by immunoSEQ multiplex PCR, yet TCRdb's version contains in-frame clones alone and is incomplete. The sample carries over 55,000 clones, 84% recorded once. This clone was detected a few times. This TCR was recovered from an adult with an advanced solid tumor such as melanoma, head and neck, liver or kidney cancer. This chain connects TRBV7-3 to TRBJ1-5; D possibly corresponds to TRBD1 (5 bases). The sample consisted of CD4+ or CD8+ T cells sorted from blood, taken in a trial of the OX40 agonist ivuxolimab. This CDR3 is CASSLTRVGNQPQHF. Here the CDR3 DNA reads TGTGCCAGCAGCTTAACCAGGGTCGGCAATCAGCCCCAGCATTTT. The complete variable domain, with remaining parts taken from reference TRBV7-3 and TRBJ1-5, reads GAGVSQTPSNKVTEKGKYVELRCDPISGHTALYWYRQSLGQGPEFLIYFQGTGAADDSGLPNDRFFAVRPEGSVSTLKIQRTERGDSAVYLCASSLTRVGNQPQHFGDGTRLSIL.